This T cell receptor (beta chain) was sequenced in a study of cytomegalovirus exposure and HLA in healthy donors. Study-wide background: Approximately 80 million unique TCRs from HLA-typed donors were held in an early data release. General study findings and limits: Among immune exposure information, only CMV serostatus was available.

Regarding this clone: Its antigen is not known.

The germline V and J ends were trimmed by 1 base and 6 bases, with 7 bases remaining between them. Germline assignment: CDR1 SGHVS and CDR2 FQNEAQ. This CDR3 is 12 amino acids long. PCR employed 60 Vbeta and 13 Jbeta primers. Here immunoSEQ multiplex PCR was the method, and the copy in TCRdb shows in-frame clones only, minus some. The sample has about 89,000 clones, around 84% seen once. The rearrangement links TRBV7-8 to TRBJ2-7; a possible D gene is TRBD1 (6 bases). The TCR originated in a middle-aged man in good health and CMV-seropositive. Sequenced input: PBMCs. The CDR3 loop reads CASSLGQVEQYF. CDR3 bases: TGTGCCAGCAGCTTAGGACAGGTCGAGCAGTACTTC.